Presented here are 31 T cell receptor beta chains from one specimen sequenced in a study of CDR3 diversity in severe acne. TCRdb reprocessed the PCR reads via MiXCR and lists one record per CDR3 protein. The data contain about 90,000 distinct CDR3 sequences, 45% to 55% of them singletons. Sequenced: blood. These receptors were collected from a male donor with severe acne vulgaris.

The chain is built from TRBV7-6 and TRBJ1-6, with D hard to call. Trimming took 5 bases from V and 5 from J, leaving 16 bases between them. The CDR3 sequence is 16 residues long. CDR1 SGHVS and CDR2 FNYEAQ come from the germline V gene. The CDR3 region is CASSPTDAGNNSPLHF. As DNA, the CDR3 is TGTGCCAGCAGCCCTACCGACGCGGGGAATAATTCACCCCTCCACTTT.

CDR3 protein: CASSYQGATEAFF. For the CDR3, the DNA is TGTGCCAGCAGCTATCAGGGCGCCACTGAAGCTTTCTTT. The chain recombines TRBV7-2 with TRBJ1-1; maybe TRBD1 (5 bases). CDR3 length equals 13 residues. The V gene lost 4 bases and the J gene lost 4 bases, with 10 bases spanning the gap. CDR1 SGHTA and CDR2 FQGNSA come from the germline V gene.

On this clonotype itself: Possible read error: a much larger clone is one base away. As DNA, the CDR3 is TGCAGTGAACTCGGACCGAAACAAGAGGCCCAGTACTTC. It yields the protein CSELGPKQEAQYF. V usage is TRBV20-1 and J usage is TRBJ2-5; the D is unclear. This CDR3 region has 13 residues. Germline CDR1 is DFQATT and CDR2 is SNEGSKA (reference sequence).

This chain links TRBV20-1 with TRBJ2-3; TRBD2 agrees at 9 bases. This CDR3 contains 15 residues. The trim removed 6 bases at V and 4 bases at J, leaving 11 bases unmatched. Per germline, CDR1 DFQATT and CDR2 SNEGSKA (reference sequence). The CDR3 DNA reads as TGCAGTGCCAGCGGGAGGCCCACTAGCGCAGATACGCAGTATTTT. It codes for CSASGRPTSADTQYF.

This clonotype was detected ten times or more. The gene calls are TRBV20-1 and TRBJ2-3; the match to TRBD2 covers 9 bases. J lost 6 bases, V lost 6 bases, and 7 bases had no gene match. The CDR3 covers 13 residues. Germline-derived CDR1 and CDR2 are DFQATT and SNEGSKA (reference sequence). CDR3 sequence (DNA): TGCAGTGCGCGGGGGGGGCTATTGGATACGCAGTATTTT. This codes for CSARGGLLDTQYF.

The CDR3 region is CASRPGGLGAPEAFF. Here the CDR3 DNA reads TGTGCCAGCAGGCCAGGGGGTTTGGGGGCCCCTGAAGCTTTCTTT. The chain joins TRBV7-3 to TRBJ1-1; 7 bases map to TRBD1. Germline CDR1 and CDR2: SGHTA and FQGTGA. V lost 6 bases, J lost 6 bases, and 13 bases stayed unmatched. The CDR3 totals 15 residues. Variable domain in full (rest from reference TRBV7-3 and TRBJ1-1): GAGVSQTPSNKVTEKGKYVELRCDPISGHTALYWYRQSLGQGPEFLIYFQGTGAADDSGLPNDRFFAVRPEGSVSTLKIQRTERGDSAVYLCASRPGGLGAPEAFFGQGTRLTVV.

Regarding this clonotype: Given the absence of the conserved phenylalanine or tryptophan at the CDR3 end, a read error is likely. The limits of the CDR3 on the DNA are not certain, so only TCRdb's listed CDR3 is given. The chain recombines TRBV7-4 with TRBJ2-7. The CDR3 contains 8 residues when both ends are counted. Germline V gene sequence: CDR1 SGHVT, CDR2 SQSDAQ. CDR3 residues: CASSLTLP.

The chain's CDR3 is CAISGSNEQFF. As DNA, the CDR3 is TGTGCCATCAGTGGCAGCAATGAGCAGTTCTTC. The V and J genes are TRBV10-3 and TRBJ2-1; D is uncertain. V dropped 4 bases and J dropped 6 bases, with 4 bases sitting between them. Germline loops: CDR1 ENHRY, CDR2 SYGVKD. The CDR3 totals 11 residues.

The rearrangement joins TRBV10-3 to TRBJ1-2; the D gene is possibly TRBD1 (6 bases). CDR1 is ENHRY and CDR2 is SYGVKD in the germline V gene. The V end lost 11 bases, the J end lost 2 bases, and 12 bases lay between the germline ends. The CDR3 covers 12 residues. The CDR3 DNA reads TGTGCCTGCAGGACAGACAACTATGGCTACACCTTC. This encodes CACRTDNYGYTF.

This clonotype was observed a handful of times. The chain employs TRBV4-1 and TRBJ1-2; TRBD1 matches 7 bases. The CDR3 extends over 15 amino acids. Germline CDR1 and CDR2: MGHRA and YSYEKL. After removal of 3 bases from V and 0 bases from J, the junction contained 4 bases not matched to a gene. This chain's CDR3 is CASSHRTGSNYGYTF. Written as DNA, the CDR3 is TGCGCCAGCAGCCACCGGACAGGTTCTAACTATGGCTACACCTTC.

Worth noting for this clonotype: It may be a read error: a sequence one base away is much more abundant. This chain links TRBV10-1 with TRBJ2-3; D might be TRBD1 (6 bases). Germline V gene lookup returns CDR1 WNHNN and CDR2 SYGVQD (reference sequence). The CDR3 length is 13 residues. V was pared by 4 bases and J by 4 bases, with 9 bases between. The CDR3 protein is CASSAQGSDTQYF. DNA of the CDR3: TGCGCCAGCAGTGCACAGGGATCAGATACGCAGTATTTT.

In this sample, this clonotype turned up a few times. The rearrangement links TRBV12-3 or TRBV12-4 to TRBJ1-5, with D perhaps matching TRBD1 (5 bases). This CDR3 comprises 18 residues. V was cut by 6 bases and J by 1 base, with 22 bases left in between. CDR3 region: CASSQGYDEGISNQPQHF. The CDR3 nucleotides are TGTGCCAGCAGCCAAGGTTATGATGAGGGGATCAGCAATCAGCCCCAGCATTTT.

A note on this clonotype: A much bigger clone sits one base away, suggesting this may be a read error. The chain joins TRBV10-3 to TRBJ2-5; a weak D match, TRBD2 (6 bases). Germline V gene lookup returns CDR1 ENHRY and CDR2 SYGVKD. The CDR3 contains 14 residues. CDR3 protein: CTISPGVGMETQYF. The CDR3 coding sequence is TGTACCATCAGCCCGGGGGTAGGGATGGAGACCCAGTACTTC.

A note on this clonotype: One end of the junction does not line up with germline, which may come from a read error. The CDR3 region has the DNA TGTACCAGCAGTTTGGGGGACCCGTGGGATCAGCCCCAGCATTTT. Translation: CTSSLGDPWDQPQHF. V and J are TRBV2 and TRBJ1-5, with D perhaps TRBD1 (5 bases). Germline CDR1 reads SNHLY; CDR2 reads FYNNEI. CDR3 length: 15 amino acids.

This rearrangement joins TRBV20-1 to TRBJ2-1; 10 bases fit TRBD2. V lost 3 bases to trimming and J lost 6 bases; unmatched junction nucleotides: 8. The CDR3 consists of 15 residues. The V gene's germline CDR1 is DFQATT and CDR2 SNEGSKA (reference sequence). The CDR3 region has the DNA TGCAGTGCTAGGACAGCGGGGGGGCAAGTCAATGAGCAGTTCTTC. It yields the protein CSARTAGGQVNEQFF.

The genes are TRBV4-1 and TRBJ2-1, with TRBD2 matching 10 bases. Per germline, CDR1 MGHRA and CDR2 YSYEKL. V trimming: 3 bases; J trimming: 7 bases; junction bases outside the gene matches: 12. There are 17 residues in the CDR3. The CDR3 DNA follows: TGCGCCAGCAGCCAGCCGACTAGCGGGCAAAAACGGAATGAGCAGTTCTTC. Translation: CASSQPTSGQKRNEQFF.

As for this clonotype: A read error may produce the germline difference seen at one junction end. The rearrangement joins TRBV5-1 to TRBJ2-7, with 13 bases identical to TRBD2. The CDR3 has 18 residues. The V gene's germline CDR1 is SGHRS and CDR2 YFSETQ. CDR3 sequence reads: CASSLTGTSGKTNYERYF. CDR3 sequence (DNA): TGCGCCAGTAGCTTAACCGGGACTAGCGGGAAAACAAACTACGAGCGGTACTTC.

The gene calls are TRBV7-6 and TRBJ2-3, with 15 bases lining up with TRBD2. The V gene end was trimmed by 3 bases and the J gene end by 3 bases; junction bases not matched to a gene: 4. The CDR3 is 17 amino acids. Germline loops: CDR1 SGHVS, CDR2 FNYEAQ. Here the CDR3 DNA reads TGTGCCAGCAGCTTGGCCGGGACTAGCGGGAGGACAGATACGCAGTATTTT. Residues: CASSLAGTSGRTDTQYF.

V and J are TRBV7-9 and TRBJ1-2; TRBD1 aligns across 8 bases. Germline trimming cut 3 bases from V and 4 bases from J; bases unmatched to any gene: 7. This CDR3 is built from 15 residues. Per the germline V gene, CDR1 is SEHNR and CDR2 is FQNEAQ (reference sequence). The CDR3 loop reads CASSLGGQDTYGYTF. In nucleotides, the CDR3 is TGTGCCAGCAGCTTGGGGGGACAGGACACCTATGGCTACACCTTC.

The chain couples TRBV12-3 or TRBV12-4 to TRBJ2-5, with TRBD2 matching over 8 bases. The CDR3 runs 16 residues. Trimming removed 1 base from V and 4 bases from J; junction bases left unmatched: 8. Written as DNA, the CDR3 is TGTGCCAGCAGTTTAGAGAGACTAGCGACCTTAGAGACCCAGTACTTC. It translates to CASSLERLATLETQYF.

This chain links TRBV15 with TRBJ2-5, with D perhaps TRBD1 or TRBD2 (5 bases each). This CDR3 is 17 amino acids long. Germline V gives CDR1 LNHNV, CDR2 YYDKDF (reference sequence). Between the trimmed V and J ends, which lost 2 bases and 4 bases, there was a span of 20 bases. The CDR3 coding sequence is TGTGCCACCAGCAGAACAGTGGGGGAATCCGTTGCAGAGACCCAGTACTTC. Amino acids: CATSRTVGESVAETQYF.

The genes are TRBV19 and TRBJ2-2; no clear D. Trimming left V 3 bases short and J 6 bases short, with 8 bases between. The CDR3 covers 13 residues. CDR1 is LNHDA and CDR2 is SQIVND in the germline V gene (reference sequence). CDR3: CASSIIGSGELFF. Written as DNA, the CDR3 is TGTGCCAGTAGTATTATAGGGTCCGGGGAGCTGTTTTTT.

The CDR3 sequence is CASSLGLVTYEQYF. In nucleotides, the CDR3 is TGTGCCAGCAGCTTGGGACTAGTTACCTACGAGCAGTACTTC. The chain has TRBV9 and TRBJ2-7, with 8 bases identical to TRBD2. Germline V gene sequence: CDR1 SGDLS, CDR2 YYNGEE. The J segment lost 2 bases and the V segment lost 4 bases, leaving 5 bases of the junction unmatched. The CDR3 length is 14 residues.

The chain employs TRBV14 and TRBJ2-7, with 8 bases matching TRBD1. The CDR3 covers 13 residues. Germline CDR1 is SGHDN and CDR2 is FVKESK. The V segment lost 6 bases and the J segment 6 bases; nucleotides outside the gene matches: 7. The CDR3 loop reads CASRGTGTGEQYF. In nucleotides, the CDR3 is TGTGCCAGCAGGGGGACAGGTACCGGCGAGCAGTACTTC.

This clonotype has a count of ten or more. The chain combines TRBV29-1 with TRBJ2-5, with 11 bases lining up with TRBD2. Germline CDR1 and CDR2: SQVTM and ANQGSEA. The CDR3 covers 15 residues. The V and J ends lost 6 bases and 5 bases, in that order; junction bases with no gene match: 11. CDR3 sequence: CSVAFLAGGLETQYF. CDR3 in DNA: TGCAGCGTAGCCTTTCTAGCGGGGGGACTGGAGACCCAGTACTTC.

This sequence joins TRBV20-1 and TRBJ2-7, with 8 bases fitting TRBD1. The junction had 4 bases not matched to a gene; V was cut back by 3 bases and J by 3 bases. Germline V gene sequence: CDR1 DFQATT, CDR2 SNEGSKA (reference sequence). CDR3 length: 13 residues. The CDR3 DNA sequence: TGCAGTGCTAGCCAGGACAGGGTCTACGAGCAGTACTTC. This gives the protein CSASQDRVYEQYF.

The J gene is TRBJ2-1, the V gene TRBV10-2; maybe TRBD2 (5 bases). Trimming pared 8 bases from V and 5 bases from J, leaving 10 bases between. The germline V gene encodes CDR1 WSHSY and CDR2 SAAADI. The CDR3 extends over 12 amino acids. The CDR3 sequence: CASVGLDNEQFF. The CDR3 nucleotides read TGCGCCAGCGTAGGACTCGACAATGAGCAGTTCTTC.

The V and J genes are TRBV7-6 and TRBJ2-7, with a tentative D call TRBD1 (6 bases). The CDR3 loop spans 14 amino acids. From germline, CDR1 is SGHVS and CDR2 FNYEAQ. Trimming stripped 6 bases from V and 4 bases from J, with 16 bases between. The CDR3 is CASSSRDTAYEQYF. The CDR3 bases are TGTGCCAGCAGTTCCCGGGACACGGCATACGAGCAGTACTTC.

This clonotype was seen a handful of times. CDR3 protein: CASSRTSAGRETQYF. CDR3 coding DNA: TGTGCTAGCTCTAGGACTAGCGCGGGTAGGGAGACCCAGTACTTC. The V and J genes are TRBV7-7 and TRBJ2-5; 9 bases agree with TRBD2. CDR1 and CDR2 from the germline V gene are SSHAT and FNYEAQ (reference sequence). The CDR3 runs to 15 residues.

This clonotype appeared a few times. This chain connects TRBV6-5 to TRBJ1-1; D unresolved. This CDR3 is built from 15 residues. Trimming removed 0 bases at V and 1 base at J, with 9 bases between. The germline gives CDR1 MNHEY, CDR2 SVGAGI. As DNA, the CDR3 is TGTGCCAGCAGTTACTCCGGACGGAGGAACACTGAAGCTTTCTTT. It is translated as CASSYSGRRNTEAFF.

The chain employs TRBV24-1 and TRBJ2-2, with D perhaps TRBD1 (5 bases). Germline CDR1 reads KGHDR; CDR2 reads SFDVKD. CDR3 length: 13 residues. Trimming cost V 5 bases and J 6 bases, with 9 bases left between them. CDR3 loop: CATSAGNAGELFF. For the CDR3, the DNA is TGTGCCACCAGTGCAGGGAATGCCGGGGAGCTGTTTTTT.